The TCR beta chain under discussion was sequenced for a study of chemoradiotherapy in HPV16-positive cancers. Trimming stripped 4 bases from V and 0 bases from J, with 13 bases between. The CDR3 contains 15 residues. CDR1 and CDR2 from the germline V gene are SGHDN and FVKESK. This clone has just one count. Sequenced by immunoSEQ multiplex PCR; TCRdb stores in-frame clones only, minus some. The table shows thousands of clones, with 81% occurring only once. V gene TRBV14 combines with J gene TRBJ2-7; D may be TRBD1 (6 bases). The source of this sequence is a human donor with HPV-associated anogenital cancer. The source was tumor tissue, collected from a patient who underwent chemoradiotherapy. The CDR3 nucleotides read TGTGCCAGCAGCCGCCGACAGGTGGGCTCCTACGAGCAGTACTTC. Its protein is CASSRRQVGSYEQYF.